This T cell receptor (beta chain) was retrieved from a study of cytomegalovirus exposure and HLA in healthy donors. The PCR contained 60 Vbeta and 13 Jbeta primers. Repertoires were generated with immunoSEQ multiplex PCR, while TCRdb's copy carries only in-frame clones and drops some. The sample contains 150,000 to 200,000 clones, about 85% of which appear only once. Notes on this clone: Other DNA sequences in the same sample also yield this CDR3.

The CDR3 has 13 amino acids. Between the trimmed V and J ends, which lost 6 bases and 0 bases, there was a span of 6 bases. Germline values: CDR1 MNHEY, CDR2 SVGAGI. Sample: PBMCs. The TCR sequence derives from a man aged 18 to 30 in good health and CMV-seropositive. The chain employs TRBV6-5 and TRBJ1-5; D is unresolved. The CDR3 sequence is CASSLNSNQPQHF. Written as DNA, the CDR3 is TGTGCCAGCAGCCTAAATAGCAATCAGCCCCAGCATTTT.